This TCR beta chain was recorded in a study of blood T cell repertoires in COVID-19. Study summary: Material from acute and convalescent COVID-19 was sourced from the United States, Italy and Spain. T cells, B-cell-depleted T cells, or PBMCs provided the cDNA or gDNA that served as material.

Under the authors' procedure: Using reference gene primer amplification, nucleated cell counts were estimated. Some clones are missing from TCRdb's copy, which holds only in-frame ones; the method was immunoSEQ multiplex PCR. From that table come the V and J calls and clone size; the DNA was used to work out D and trimming. In the table there are some 250,000 clones, about four fifths of which are singletons. CDR1 and CDR2 from the germline V gene are SGHRS and YFSETQ. Trimming at V came to 4 bases and at J to 0 bases, leaving 7 bases not matched to a gene. This CDR3 comprises 17 residues. This chain uses TRBV5-1 with TRBJ2-6; 7 bases are shared with TRBD1. Material for sequencing was peripheral blood. The clonotype was recovered from a man aged 30 to 45 who had recovered from COVID-19. The CDR3 DNA follows: TGCGCCAGCAGCAAGCCGGGACAGAGCTCTGGGGCCAACGTCCTGACTTTC. It is translated as CASSKPGQSSGANVLTF.